This is a list of T cell receptor beta chains from one sample in a study of response to subunit inactivated influenza vaccine. TCRdb re-analysed the RT-PCR reads in MiXCR, keeping a single row per CDR3 protein. In the table there are about 160,000 distinct CDR3 sequences, approximately 11% of which are singletons. The starting material was non-naive T cells sorted from PBMCs, obtained about 40 days after vaccination. The receptors were gathered from a man aged 45-65 years who received an inactivated influenza vaccine. Both conserved end residues are part of each CDR3. The order of the fields is V gene, D gene, clone size, J gene, CDR3 protein, CDR3 DNA. D genes are given only for firm matches. Size tells how often a clone was seen (once, few, many) or the class of an expanded clone, and some rows leave it out.

v_gene: TRBV18
d_gene: TRBD2
abundance: few
j_gene: TRBJ2-1
CDR3aa: CASSPTTSGLIF
CDR3nt: TGTGCCAGCTCACCAACGACTAGCGGGTTAATCTTC

v_gene: TRBV5-1
d_gene: TRBD2
abundance: many
j_gene: TRBJ2-3
CDR3aa: CASSPGLAGYTQYF
CDR3nt: TGCGCCAGCAGCCCGGGACTAGCGGGTTATACGCAGTATTTT

v_gene: TRBV6-5
d_gene: -
abundance: few
j_gene: TRBJ2-7
CDR3aa: CASTYGSGPYEQYF
CDR3nt: TGTGCCAGCACTTACGGGAGCGGACCCTACGAGCAGTACTTC

v_gene: TRBV5-6
d_gene: -
abundance: few
j_gene: TRBJ2-3
CDR3aa: CASSSRLYTQYF
CDR3nt: TGTGCCAGCAGCTCCCGACTTTATACGCAGTATTTT

v_gene: TRBV25-1
d_gene: TRBD1
abundance: many
j_gene: TRBJ2-7
CDR3aa: CASSEGARAEQYF
CDR3nt: TGTGCCAGCAGCGAGGGGGCGAGGGCCGAGCAGTACTTC

v_gene: TRBV20-1
d_gene: TRBD1
abundance: many
j_gene: TRBJ1-4
CDR3aa: CSAHPGGTNEKLFF
CDR3nt: TGCAGTGCGCATCCAGGGGGCACTAATGAAAAACTGTTTTTT

v_gene: TRBV28
d_gene: TRBD2
abundance: -
j_gene: TRBJ2-1
CDR3aa: CASSNPSGGNNEQFF
CDR3nt: TGTGCCAGCAGTAACCCTAGCGGGGGGAACAATGAGCAGTTCTTC

v_gene: TRBV5-5
d_gene: -
abundance: few
j_gene: TRBJ1-1
CDR3aa: CASSFQTVPPEAFF
CDR3nt: TGTGCCAGCAGCTTCCAGACAGTCCCCCCCGAAGCTTTCTTT

v_gene: TRBV7-2
d_gene: -
abundance: -
j_gene: TRBJ1-2
CDR3aa: CASSLDGANGYGYTF
CDR3nt: TGTGCCAGCAGCTTAGACGGGGCAAATGGCTATGGCTACACCTTC

v_gene: TRBV12-3/TRBV12-4
d_gene: TRBD1
abundance: many
j_gene: TRBJ2-3
CDR3aa: CASTRRGTGGDTQYF
CDR3nt: TGTGCCAGCACCCGAAGGGGGACAGGGGGAGATACGCAGTATTTT

v_gene: TRBV7-2
d_gene: -
abundance: many
j_gene: TRBJ2-7
CDR3aa: CASSLVVGEQYF
CDR3nt: TGTGCCAGCAGCTTAGTTGTGGGCGAGCAGTACTTC

v_gene: TRBV7-8
d_gene: -
abundance: many
j_gene: TRBJ1-5
CDR3aa: CASSLTENSNQPQHF
CDR3nt: TGTGCCAGCAGCTTAACAGAAAATAGCAATCAGCCCCAGCATTTT

v_gene: TRBV24-1
d_gene: -
abundance: -
j_gene: TRBJ2-3
CDR3aa: CATRARTTTDTQYF
CDR3nt: TGTGCCACCCGAGCCCGGACTACCACAGATACGCAGTATTTT

v_gene: TRBV25-1
d_gene: TRBD1
abundance: many
j_gene: TRBJ2-1
CDR3aa: CASSGSRDRGFNEQFF
CDR3nt: TGTGCCAGCAGTGGGAGCCGAGACAGGGGGTTTAATGAGCAGTTCTTC

v_gene: TRBV7-9
d_gene: TRBD1
abundance: few
j_gene: TRBJ1-2
CDR3aa: CASSPTGELYGYTF
CDR3nt: TGTGCCAGCAGCCCGACAGGGGAGCTCTATGGCTACACCTTC

v_gene: TRBV6-2/TRBV6-3
d_gene: -
abundance: few
j_gene: TRBJ2-7
CDR3aa: CASNLQGYEQYF
CDR3nt: TGTGCCAGCAACCTACAGGGATACGAGCAGTACTTC

v_gene: TRBV20-1
d_gene: TRBD1
abundance: many
j_gene: TRBJ2-1
CDR3aa: CSARWTGNYNEQFF
CDR3nt: TGCAGTGCTAGATGGACAGGGAACTACAATGAGCAGTTCTTC

v_gene: TRBV7-8
d_gene: TRBD2
abundance: many
j_gene: TRBJ2-1
CDR3aa: CASSFTSAQGNEQFF
CDR3nt: TGTGCCAGCAGCTTCACTAGCGCCCAAGGGAATGAGCAGTTCTTC

v_gene: TRBV30
d_gene: -
abundance: -
j_gene: TRBJ1-5
CDR3aa: CAWSSGPQPQHF
CDR3nt: TGTGCCTGGAGTAGCGGTCCACAGCCCCAGCATTTT

v_gene: TRBV12-3/TRBV12-4
d_gene: -
abundance: few
j_gene: TRBJ1-1
CDR3aa: CASTLGGDTEAFF
CDR3nt: TGTGCCAGCACCCTGGGGGGGGACACTGAAGCTTTCTTT

v_gene: TRBV5-1
d_gene: -
abundance: few
j_gene: TRBJ2-7
CDR3aa: CASSLGTTLGRYF
CDR3nt: TGCGCCAGCAGCTTGGGGACCACCCTCGGAAGGTACTTC

v_gene: TRBV7-9
d_gene: -
abundance: many
j_gene: TRBJ1-2
CDR3aa: CASSLTGQPITGGYTF
CDR3nt: TGTGCCAGCAGCTTAACCGGCCAACCTATAACCGGGGGCTACACCTTC